The 24 T cell receptor beta chains presented below share a single source sample, sequenced in a study of T cells in Graves' hyperthyroidism and ophthalmopathy. What was amplified from RNA transcripts were TCR beta CDR3 regions. With the HTBI primer set, the TCR CDR3 went through a first round of RT-PCR. TCRdb re-called the multiplex PCR reads with MiXCR, one entry per CDR3 protein. Of around 300,000 distinct CDR3 sequences listed, roughly 22% were seen once; the top ten hold 50% to 75%. The sequenced sample was blood. These receptors came from a man aged 30 to 39 with Graves' ophthalmopathy.

The table lists this clonotype with many counts. The chain links TRBV28 to TRBJ2-5, with no clear D. The CDR3 totals 15 residues. Trimming left V 4 bases short and J 4 bases short, with 16 bases between. From germline, CDR1 is MDHEN and CDR2 SYDVKM. Here the CDR3 reads CASSSGLSHRETQYF. CDR3 coding DNA: TGTGCCAGCAGTTCCGGGCTTAGCCATCGAGAGACCCAGTACTTC.

The rearrangement joins TRBV28 to TRBJ1-6, with 12 bases matching TRBD1. The germline CDR1 and CDR2 sequences are MDHEN and SYDVKM. V lost 4 bases, J lost 15 bases, and 13 bases stayed unmatched. The CDR3 totals 16 residues. As DNA, the CDR3 is TGTGCCAGCAGTTCACCGGGACAGGGGGCGGTTTTGGACCTCCACTTT. Protein product: CASSSPGQGAVLDLHF. Using reference TRBV28 and TRBJ1-6 for the parts outside the CDR3, the full variable domain is DVKVTQSSRYLVKRTGEKVFLECVQDMDHENMFWYRQDPGLGLRLIYFSYDVKMKEKGDIPEGYSVSREKKERFSLILESASTNQTSMYLCASSSPGQGAVLDLHFGNGTRLTVT.

A note on this clonotype: The junction departs from the called germline gene at one end, perhaps through a read error. V usage is TRBV7-3 and J usage is TRBJ1-4; D is uncertain. CDR3 length: 15 amino acids. CDR1 and CDR2 from the germline V gene are SGHTA and FQGTGA. In nucleotides, the CDR3 is TGTGCCAGCAGCTTATGTCCGGAGTTAGACGAAAGACTGTTTTTT. It codes for CASSLCPELDERLFF.

As concerns this clonotype: Possible read error: a much larger clone is one base away. The chain joins TRBV14 to TRBJ2-7; TRBD2 matches at 12 bases. CDR3 length: 15 residues. Germline V CDR1 and CDR2: SGHDN, FVKESK. The CDR3 here is CASSRTSGISYGQYF. The CDR3 DNA follows: TGTGCCAGCAGCCGGACTAGCGGGATCTCCTACGGGCAGTACTTC.

Concerning this clonotype itself: A much larger clonotype is one base distant, so this may be a read error. The chain carries TRBV5-1 and TRBJ1-1; 11 bases are shared with TRBD1. There are 15 residues in the CDR3. After removal of 4 bases from V and 4 bases from J, the junction contained 6 bases not matched to a gene. Germline CDR1 and CDR2: SGHRS and YFSETQ. CDR3 in DNA: TGCGCCAGCAGCACGGGGACAGGGGGAACCACTGAAGCTTTCTTT. It specifies CASSTGTGGTTEAFF. The full variable domain, rest sourced from reference TRBV5-1 and TRBJ1-1, is KAGVTQTPRYLIKTRGQQVTLSCSPISGHRSVSWYQQTPGQGLQFLFEYFSETQRNKGNFPGRFSGRQFSNSRSEMNVSTLELGDSALYLCASSTGTGGTTEAFFGQGTRLTVV.

V usage is TRBV28 and J usage is TRBJ2-2; D unclear. Germline-derived CDR1 and CDR2 are MDHEN and SYDVKM. The germline V and J ends were trimmed by 11 bases and 0 bases, with 10 bases remaining between them. CDR3 length equals 13 residues. The CDR3: CAGGPANTGELFF. The DNA for the CDR3 is TGTGCCGGTGGGCCTGCGAACACCGGGGAGCTGTTTTTT.

The V gene is TRBV13, the J gene TRBJ2-7; D is unresolved. The germline V and J ends were trimmed by 3 bases and 7 bases, with 19 bases remaining between them. Germline V gives CDR1 PRHDT, CDR2 FYEKMQ (reference sequence). The CDR3 loop spans 15 amino acids. CDR3 nucleotides: TGTGCCAGCAGCTTGATCGGACGGGCGATTTGGGAGCAGTACTTC. This codes for CASSLIGRAIWEQYF. Full variable domain (outside the CDR3, taken from reference TRBV13 and TRBJ2-7): AAGVIQSPRHLIKEKRETATLKCYPIPRHDTVYWYQQGPGQDPQFLISFYEKMQSDKGSIPDRFSAQQFSDYHSELNMSSLELGDSALYFCASSLIGRAIWEQYFGPGTRLTVT.

In this sample, this clonotype turned up a few times. The V and J genes are TRBV30 and TRBJ2-1; 10 positions match TRBD1. Per the germline V gene, CDR1 is GTSNPN and CDR2 is SVGIG (reference sequence). The CDR3 consists of 15 residues. The J segment lost 2 bases and the V segment lost 3 bases, leaving 4 bases of the junction unmatched. The CDR3 is CAWRSDRGPYNEQFF. DNA of the CDR3: TGTGCCTGGAGATCCGACAGGGGGCCCTACAATGAGCAGTTCTTC.

This clonotype appeared many times. This sequence joins TRBV3-1 and TRBJ2-3, with D unresolved. CDR3 length: 11 amino acids. V lost 6 bases and J lost 9, with 10 bases in between. CDR1 is LGHDT, CDR2 YNNKEL, per germline (reference sequence). CDR3 bases: TGTGCCAGCAGGTTAGGAGACACGCAGTATTTT. This translates into CASRLGDTQYF.

The chain employs TRBV15 and TRBJ2-1; 8 bases align to TRBD2. J lost 2 bases, V lost 2 bases, and 11 bases had no gene match. Germline V gives CDR1 LNHNV, CDR2 YYDKDF (reference sequence). CDR3 length equals 18 residues. CDR3 nucleotides: TGTGCCACCAGCAGACCAAAAAGCGGGAGTATCACCTACAATGAGCAGTTCTTC. It encodes CATSRPKSGSITYNEQFF.

This chain uses TRBV28 with TRBJ1-5; D is unresolved. Trimming left V 6 bases short and J 4 bases short, with 10 bases between. The CDR3 contains 13 residues. The germline V gene encodes CDR1 MDHEN and CDR2 SYDVKM. The CDR3 is CASSPDGNQPQHF. DNA of the CDR3: TGTGCCAGCAGCCCGGACGGGAATCAGCCCCAGCATTTT.

In the case of this clonotype: Just one base apart from a much larger clone, this may be a read error. The genes are TRBV10-3 and TRBJ2-3, with unresolved D. Trimming left V 4 bases short and J 0 bases short, with 14 bases between. This CDR3 has 16 residues. The germline CDR1 and CDR2 sequences are ENHRY and SYGVKD. CDR3 loop: CAISAQAATSTDTQYF. In DNA form, the CDR3 reads TGTGCCATCAGTGCTCAGGCAGCGACTAGCACAGATACGCAGTATTTT.

Many counts were recorded for this clonotype. This sequence joins TRBV11-3 and TRBJ1-1, with D uncertain. Germline V gene lookup returns CDR1 SGHNT and CDR2 YENEEA. Trimming removed 0 bases at V and 4 bases at J, with 9 bases between. The CDR3 extends over 14 amino acids. CDR3 loop: CASSLDGGSTEAFF. CDR3 nucleotides: TGTGCCAGCAGCTTAGATGGTGGGAGCACTGAAGCTTTCTTT.

For the CDR3, the DNA is TGTGCCTGGAACGAGGGGGTTCTAACTAATGAAAAACTGTTTTTT. This encodes CAWNEGVLTNEKLFF. The chain combines TRBV30 with TRBJ1-4; possible D gene TRBD1, 6 bases. The V end lost 4 bases, the J end lost 1 base, and 13 bases lay between the germline ends. The germline V gene has CDR1 GTSNPN and CDR2 SVGIG (reference sequence). This CDR3 is 15 amino acids long.

This clonotype is a singleton in its sample. V gene TRBV7-9 combines with J gene TRBJ1-2, with a weak D call TRBD1 (6 bases). Trimming removed 7 bases at V and 8 bases at J, with 23 bases between. The CDR3 runs to 15 residues. Germline CDR1 SEHNR, CDR2 FQNEAQ (reference sequence). CDR3 nucleotide sequence: TGTGCCAGCACCCCACCCCCGGGGGGCGCGGGGGGCTACACCTTC. It encodes CASTPPPGGAGGYTF.

There are a few counts of this clonotype. This chain connects TRBV20-1 to TRBJ1-2, with D maybe TRBD1 (5 bases). The CDR3 extends over 11 amino acids. Trimming removed 4 bases from V and 14 bases from J, with 17 bases in between. From germline, CDR1 is DFQATT and CDR2 SNEGSKA (reference sequence). The CDR3 protein is CSATNRPEGTF. CDR3 sequence (DNA): TGCAGTGCTACTAACAGGCCCGAGGGGACCTTC.

The chain is built from TRBV7-8 and TRBJ2-7, with D possibly matching TRBD1 (5 bases). Trimming removed 5 bases at V and 3 bases at J, with 17 bases between. The CDR3 runs 15 residues. Germline CDR1 reads SGHVS; CDR2 reads FQNEAQ. CDR3 in amino acids: CASSPRQAGNYEQYF. The DNA of the CDR3 is TGTGCCAGCAGCCCCCGTCAGGCAGGGAACTACGAGCAGTACTTC. The complete variable domain, with remaining parts taken from reference TRBV7-8 and TRBJ2-7, reads GAGVSQSPRYKVAKRGQDVALRCDPISGHVSLFWYQQALGQGPEFLTYFQNEAQLDKSGLPSDRFFAERPEGSVSTLKIQRTQQEDSAVYLCASSPRQAGNYEQYFGPGTRLTVT.

This clonotype was seen more than once but under ten times. The chain combines TRBV20-1 with TRBJ2-1; D is perhaps TRBD1 (6 bases). Trimming stripped 0 bases from V and 2 bases from J, with 14 bases between. CDR3 size: 16 residues. From germline, CDR1 is DFQATT and CDR2 SNEGSKA (reference sequence). The CDR3 nucleotides are TGCAGTGCTAGAGATAACAGGGATGTCACCTACAATGAGCAGTTCTTC. Translated, it gives CSARDNRDVTYNEQFF.

This clonotype was observed at least ten times. The V call is TRBV30, the J call TRBJ2-5; D is unresolved. Trimming removed 2 bases from V and 0 bases from J, with 7 bases in between. In germline, CDR1 is GTSNPN, CDR2 SVGIG (reference sequence). CDR3 length: 13 amino acids. The CDR3 bases are TGTGCCTGGAGTCGGTCGTACCAAGAGACCCAGTACTTC. Its protein product is CAWSRSYQETQYF.

J is TRBJ2-3 and V is TRBV11-1; 7 nucleotides match TRBD2. The CDR3 is 16 amino acids. Germline V gene sequence: CDR1 SGHAT, CDR2 FQDESV (reference sequence). Losses at the gene ends were 5 bases for V and 2 bases for J; bases not matched to a gene: 10. The DNA for the CDR3 is TGTGCCAGCAGCCCTCTGGCGGGAGCCCCCACAGATACGCAGTATTTT. It yields the protein CASSPLAGAPTDTQYF.

This chain joins TRBV2 and TRBJ1-5, with D unresolved. V gave up 3 bases and J gave up 5 bases, with 14 bases separating them. Looked up from germline, CDR1 is SNHLY and CDR2 is FYNNEI. The CDR3 extends over 15 amino acids. CDR3 nucleotide sequence: TGTGCCAGCAGTGAGGACTCCCTTGGGGATCAGCCCCAGCATTTT. It codes for CASSEDSLGDQPQHF.

A few counts support this clonotype. The chain links TRBV6-1 to TRBJ1-1; TRBD1 aligns across 7 bases. Trimming cost V 5 bases and J 6 bases; bases outside gene matches: 12. CDR3 size: 15 residues. CDR1 and CDR2 from the germline V gene are MNHNS and SASEGT. The CDR3 here is CASSRKTGRYAEAFF. In nucleotides, the CDR3 is TGTGCCAGCAGTCGCAAGACAGGGAGATACGCTGAAGCTTTCTTT.

This chain links TRBV7-9 with TRBJ2-1; D gene ambiguous. This CDR3 is 14 amino acids long. Per the germline V gene, CDR1 is SEHNR and CDR2 is FQNEAQ (reference sequence). Trimming cost V 6 bases and J 3 bases, with 12 bases left between them. The CDR3 DNA sequence: TGTGCCAGCAGGAACTTCGTGAACTACAATGAGCAGTTCTTC. Its translation: CASRNFVNYNEQFF.

This clonotype was counted many times. The CDR3 DNA sequence: TGTGCCAGCAGTCCCCTTTTGCGGACAAACACAGATACGCAGTATTTT. This translates into CASSPLLRTNTDTQYF. V is TRBV28 and J is TRBJ2-3; perhaps TRBD1 as D (5 bases). V dropped 5 bases and J dropped 2 bases, with 17 bases sitting between them. Per the germline V gene, CDR1 is MDHEN and CDR2 is SYDVKM. The CDR3 totals 16 residues.